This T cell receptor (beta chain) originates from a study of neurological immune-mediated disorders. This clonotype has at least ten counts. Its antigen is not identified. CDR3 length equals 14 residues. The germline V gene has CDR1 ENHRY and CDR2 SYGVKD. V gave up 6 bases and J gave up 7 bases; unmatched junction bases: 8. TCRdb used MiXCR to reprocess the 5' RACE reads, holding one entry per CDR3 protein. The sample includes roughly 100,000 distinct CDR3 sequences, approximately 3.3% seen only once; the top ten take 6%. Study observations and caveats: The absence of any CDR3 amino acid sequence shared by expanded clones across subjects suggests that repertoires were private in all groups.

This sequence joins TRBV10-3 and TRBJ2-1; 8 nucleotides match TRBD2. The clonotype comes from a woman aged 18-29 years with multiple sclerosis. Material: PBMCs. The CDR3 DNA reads TGTGCCATCAGCCCGGGACTAGGTCTGAATGAGCAGTTCTTC. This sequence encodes CAISPGLGLNEQFF.